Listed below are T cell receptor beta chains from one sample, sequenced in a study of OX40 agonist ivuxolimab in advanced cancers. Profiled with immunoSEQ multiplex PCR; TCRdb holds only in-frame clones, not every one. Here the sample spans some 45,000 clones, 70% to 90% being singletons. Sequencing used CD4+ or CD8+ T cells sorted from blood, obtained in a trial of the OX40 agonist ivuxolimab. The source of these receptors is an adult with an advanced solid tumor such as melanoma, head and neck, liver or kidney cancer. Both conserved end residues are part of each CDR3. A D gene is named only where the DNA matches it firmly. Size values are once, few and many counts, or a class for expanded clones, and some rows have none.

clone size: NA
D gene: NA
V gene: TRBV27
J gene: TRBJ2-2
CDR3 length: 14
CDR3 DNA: TGTGCCAGCAGGGGAACACCTATCGCCGGGGAGCTGTTTTTT
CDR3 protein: CASRGTPIAGELFF

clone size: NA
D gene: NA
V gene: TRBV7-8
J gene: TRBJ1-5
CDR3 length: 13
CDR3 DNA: TGTGCCAGCAGCTCGGAGGCACGGCAGCCCCAGCATTTT
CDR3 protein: CASSSEARQPQHF

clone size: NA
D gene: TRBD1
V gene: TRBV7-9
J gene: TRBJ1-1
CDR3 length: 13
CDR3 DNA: TGTGCCAGCAGCGAAGGGGGCCGACCTGAAGCTTTCTTT
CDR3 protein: CASSEGGRPEAFF

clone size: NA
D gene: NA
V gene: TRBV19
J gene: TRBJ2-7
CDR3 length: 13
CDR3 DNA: TGTGCCACCAGGACGCCGCTGCAATACGAGCAGTACTTC
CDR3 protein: CATRTPLQYEQYF

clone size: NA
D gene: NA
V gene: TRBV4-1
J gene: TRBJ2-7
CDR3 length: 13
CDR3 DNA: TGCGCCAGCAGCCAAGTTTTGGAGGACGAGCAGTACTTC
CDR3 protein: CASSQVLEDEQYF

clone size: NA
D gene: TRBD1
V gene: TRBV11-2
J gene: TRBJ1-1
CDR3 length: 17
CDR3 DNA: TGTGCCAGCAGTTTATCATATACAGGGGAGAGGGGCACTGAAGCTTTCTTT
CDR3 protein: CASSLSYTGERGTEAFF

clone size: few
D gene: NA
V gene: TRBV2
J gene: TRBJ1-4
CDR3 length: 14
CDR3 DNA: TGTGCCAGCAGTCTCACAAGGGTTTGGGAAAAACTGTTTTTT
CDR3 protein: CASSLTRVWEKLFF

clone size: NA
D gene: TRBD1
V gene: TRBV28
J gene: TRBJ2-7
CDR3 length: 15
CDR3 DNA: TGTGCCAGCAGATCTCCGGGACAGGGGACCTACGAGCAGTACTTC
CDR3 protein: CASRSPGQGTYEQYF

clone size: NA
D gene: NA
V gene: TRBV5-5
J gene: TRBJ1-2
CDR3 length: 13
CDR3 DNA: TGTGCCAGCAGCTTGTCGCAGGCGGATGGCTACACCTTC
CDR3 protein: CASSLSQADGYTF

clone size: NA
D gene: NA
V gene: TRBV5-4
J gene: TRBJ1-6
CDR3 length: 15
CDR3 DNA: TGTGCCAGCAGCTTGGCCCCGGGGGCGAATTCACCCCTCCACTTT
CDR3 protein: CASSLAPGANSPLHF

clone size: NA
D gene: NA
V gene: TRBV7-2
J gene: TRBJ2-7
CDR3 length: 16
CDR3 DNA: TGTGCCAGCAGCTTAGAGGGCCTTGGGGCAGTCTACGAGCAGTACTTC
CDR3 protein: CASSLEGLGAVYEQYF

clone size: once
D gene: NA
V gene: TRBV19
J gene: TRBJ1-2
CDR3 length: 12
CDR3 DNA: TGTGCCAGTAGTCCGAGCATTGGTGGCTACACCTTC
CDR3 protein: CASSPSIGGYTF

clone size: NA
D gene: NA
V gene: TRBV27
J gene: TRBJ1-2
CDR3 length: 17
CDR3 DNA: TGTGCCAGCAGTTTATCGGGGGGGACATCGAGATATTATGGCTACACCTTC
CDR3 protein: CASSLSGGTSRYYGYTF

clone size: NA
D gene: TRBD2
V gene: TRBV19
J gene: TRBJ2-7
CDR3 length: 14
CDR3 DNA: TGTGCCAGTAGCCCCTCCGGGGGGGCGTACGAGCAGTACTTC
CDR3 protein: CASSPSGGAYEQYF

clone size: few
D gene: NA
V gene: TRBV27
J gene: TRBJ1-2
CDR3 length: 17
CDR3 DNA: TGTGCCAGCAACCCCACAGGACCGCCCGCCTCTAACTATGGCTACACCTTC
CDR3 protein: CASNPTGPPASNYGYTF

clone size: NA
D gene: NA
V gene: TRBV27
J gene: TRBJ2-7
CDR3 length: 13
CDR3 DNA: TGTGCCAGCAGTTCGACTAGTACCTACGAGCAGTACTTC
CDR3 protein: CASSSTSTYEQYF

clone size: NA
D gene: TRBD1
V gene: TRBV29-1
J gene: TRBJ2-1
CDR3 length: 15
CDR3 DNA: TGCAGCGTTTCGCCGGGACAGCCCCTCCTGGATGAGCAGTTCTTC
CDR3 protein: CSVSPGQPLLDEQFF

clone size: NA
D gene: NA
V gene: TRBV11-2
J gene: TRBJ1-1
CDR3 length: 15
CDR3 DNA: TGCGCCAGCAGCCAAGATGGGTTGGGCAGCCCTGAAGCTTTCTTT
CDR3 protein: CASSQDGLGSPEAFF

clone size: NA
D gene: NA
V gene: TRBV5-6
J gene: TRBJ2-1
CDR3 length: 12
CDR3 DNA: TGTGCCAGCAGCTTGAATGTGAATGAGCAGTTCTTC
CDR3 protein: CASSLNVNEQFF

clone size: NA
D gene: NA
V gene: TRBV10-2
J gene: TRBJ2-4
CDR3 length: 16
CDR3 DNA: TGCGCCAGCAGTGAATTAGGAGAGCTAGCCAAAAACATTCAGTACTTC
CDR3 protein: CASSELGELAKNIQYF

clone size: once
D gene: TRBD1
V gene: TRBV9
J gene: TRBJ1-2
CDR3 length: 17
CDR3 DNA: TGTGCCAGCAGCGCCGGGACAGGGGGTCGAAAGGACTATGGCTACACCTTC
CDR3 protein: CASSAGTGGRKDYGYTF

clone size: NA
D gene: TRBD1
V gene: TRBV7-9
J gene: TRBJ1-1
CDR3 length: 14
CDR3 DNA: TGTGCCAGCAGCTGGGACAGGGGGGGCACTGAAGCTTTCTTT
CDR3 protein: CASSWDRGGTEAFF